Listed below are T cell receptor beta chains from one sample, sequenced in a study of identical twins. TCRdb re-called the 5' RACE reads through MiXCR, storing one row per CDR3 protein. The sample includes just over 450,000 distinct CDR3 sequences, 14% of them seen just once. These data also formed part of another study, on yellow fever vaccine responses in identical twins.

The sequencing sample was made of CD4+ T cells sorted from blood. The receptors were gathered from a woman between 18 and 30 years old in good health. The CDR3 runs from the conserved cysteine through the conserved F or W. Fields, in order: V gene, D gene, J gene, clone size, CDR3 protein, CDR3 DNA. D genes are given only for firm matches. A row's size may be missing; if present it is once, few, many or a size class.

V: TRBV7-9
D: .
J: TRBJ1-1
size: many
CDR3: CASSPSRDTEAFF
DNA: TGTGCCAGCTCGCCCTCACGGGACACTGAAGCTTTCTTT

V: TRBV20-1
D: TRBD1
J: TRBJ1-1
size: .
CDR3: CSAREDRGRVEAFF
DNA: TGCAGTGCTAGAGAAGACAGGGGCAGGGTTGAAGCTTTCTTT

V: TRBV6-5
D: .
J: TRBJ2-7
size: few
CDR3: CASSFGLELPYEQYF
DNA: TGTGCCAGCAGTTTCGGACTCGAGCTTCCCTACGAGCAGTACTTC

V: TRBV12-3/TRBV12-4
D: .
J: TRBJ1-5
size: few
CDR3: CASNGQTNQPQHF
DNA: TGTGCCAGCAATGGACAGACCAATCAGCCCCAGCATTTT

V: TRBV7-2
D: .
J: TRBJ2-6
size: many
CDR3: CASSLGGTGANVLTF
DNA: TGTGCCAGCAGTTTGGGTGGTACTGGGGCCAACGTCCTGACTTTC

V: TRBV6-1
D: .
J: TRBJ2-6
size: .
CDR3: CASSLTPGVGANVLTF
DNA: TGTGCCAGCAGTCTTACCCCCGGGGTTGGGGCCAACGTCCTGACTTTC

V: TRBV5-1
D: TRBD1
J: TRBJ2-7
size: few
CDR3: CASSKTQGASYEQYF
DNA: TGCGCCAGCAGCAAAACTCAGGGGGCCTCCTACGAGCAGTACTTC

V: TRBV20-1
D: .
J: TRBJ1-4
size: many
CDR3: CSAEHGTSEKLFF
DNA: TGCAGTGCAGAACACGGGACGTCTGAAAAACTGTTTTTT

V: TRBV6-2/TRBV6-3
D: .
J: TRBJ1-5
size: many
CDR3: CASSYSSRVGNQPQHF
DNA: TGTGCCAGCAGTTACTCGTCCAGGGTTGGGAATCAGCCCCAGCATTTT

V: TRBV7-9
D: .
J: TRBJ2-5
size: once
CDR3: CASSLITGPQETQYF
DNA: TGTGCCAGCAGCTTAATCACAGGACCCCAAGAGACCCAGTACTTC

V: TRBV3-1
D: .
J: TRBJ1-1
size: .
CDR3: CASSQGSSEAFF
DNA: TGTGCCAGCAGCCAAGGGAGTTCTGAAGCTTTCTTT

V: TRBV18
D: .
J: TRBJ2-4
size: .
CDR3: CASSPVRLTGQNIQYF
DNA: TGTGCCAGCTCACCCGTAAGATTGACAGGCCAAAACATTCAGTACTTC

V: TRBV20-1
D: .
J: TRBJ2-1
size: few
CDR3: CSAETGAGDEQFF
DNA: TGCAGTGCTGAGACCGGGGCTGGGGATGAGCAGTTCTTC

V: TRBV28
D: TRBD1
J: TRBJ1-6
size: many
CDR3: CASSPGGGGAKSPLHF
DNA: TGTGCCAGCAGTCCAGGGGGAGGGGGCGCGAAATCACCCCTCCACTTT

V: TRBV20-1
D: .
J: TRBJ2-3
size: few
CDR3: CSAREYTDTQYF
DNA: TGCAGTGCTAGAGAATACACAGATACGCAGTATTTT

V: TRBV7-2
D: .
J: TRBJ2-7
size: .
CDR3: CASSLAGEVAYEQYF
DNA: TGTGCCAGCAGCTTAGCAGGCGAAGTGGCCTACGAGCAGTACTTC

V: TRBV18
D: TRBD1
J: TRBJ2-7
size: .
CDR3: CASSPYRGAYEQYF
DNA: TGTGCCAGCTCACCATACAGGGGAGCCTACGAGCAGTACTTC

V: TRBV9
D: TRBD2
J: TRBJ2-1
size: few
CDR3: CASSVGVSAGGRDNEQFF
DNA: TGTGCCAGCAGCGTAGGTGTTAGCGCGGGGGGGAGAGACAATGAGCAGTTCTTC

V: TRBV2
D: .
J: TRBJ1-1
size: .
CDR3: CASTLDSQTEAFF
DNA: TGTGCCAGCACATTGGACAGCCAAACTGAAGCTTTCTTT

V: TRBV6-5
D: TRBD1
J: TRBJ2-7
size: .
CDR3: CASSYAQGQGASEQYF
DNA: TGTGCCAGCAGTTACGCTCAGGGACAGGGGGCAAGCGAGCAGTACTTC

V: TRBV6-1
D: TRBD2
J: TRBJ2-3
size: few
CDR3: CASSPRLAGGHTQYF
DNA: TGTGCCAGCAGTCCCCGACTAGCGGGAGGACATACGCAGTATTTT

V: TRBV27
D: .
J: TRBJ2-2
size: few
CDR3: CASSPVGGRETGELFF
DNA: TGTGCCAGCAGTCCCGTTGGGGGCAGGGAAACCGGGGAGCTGTTTTTT

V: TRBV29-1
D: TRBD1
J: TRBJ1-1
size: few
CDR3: CSFRGQATEAFF
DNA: TGCAGCTTCCGAGGACAGGCCACTGAAGCTTTCTTT

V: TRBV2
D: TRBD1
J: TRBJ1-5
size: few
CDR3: CASSERTGHQPQHF
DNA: TGTGCCAGCAGTGAAAGGACAGGTCATCAGCCCCAGCATTTT

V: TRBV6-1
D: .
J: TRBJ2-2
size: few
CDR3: CASSPPGVPGELFF
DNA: TGTGCCAGCAGCCCCCCTGGGGTTCCTGGGGAGCTGTTTTTT

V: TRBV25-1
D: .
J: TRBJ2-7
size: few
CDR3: CASSEIAGLDHEQYF
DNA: TGTGCCAGCAGTGAAATCGCGGGCCTCGACCACGAGCAGTACTTC

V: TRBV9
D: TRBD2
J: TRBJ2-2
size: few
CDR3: CASSARGGLNTGELFF
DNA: TGTGCCAGCAGCGCCCGCGGGGGGCTGAACACCGGGGAGCTGTTTTTT

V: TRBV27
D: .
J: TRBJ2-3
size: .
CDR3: CASSSQVVLSTDTQYF
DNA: TGTGCCAGCAGTTCACAGGTCGTCCTTAGCACAGATACGCAGTATTTT

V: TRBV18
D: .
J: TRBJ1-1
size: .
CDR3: CASSPVRDTEAFF
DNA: TGTGCCAGCTCACCAGTCCGGGACACTGAAGCTTTCTTT

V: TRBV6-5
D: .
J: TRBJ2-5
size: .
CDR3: CASSRSEETQYF
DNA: TGTGCCAGCAGCCGGTCTGAAGAGACCCAGTACTTC

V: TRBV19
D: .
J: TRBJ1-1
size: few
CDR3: CASRNGTVNTEAFF
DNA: TGTGCCAGTAGAAATGGGACGGTGAACACTGAAGCTTTCTTT

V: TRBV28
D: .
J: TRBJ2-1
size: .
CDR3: CASSLLDYAPYNEQFF
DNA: TGTGCCAGCAGTTTATTAGACTACGCCCCCTACAATGAGCAGTTCTTC

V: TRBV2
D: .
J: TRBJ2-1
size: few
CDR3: CASSVFIANGGEQFF
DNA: TGTGCCAGCAGTGTGTTTATAGCTAACGGCGGGGAGCAGTTCTTC

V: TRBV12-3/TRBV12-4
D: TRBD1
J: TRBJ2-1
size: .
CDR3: CASRGGTGGPYNERFF
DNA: TGTGCCAGCAGAGGGGGGACAGGGGGCCCCTACAATGAGCGGTTCTTC

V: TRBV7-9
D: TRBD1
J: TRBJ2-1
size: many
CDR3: CASVGTGRRDNEQFF
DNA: TGTGCCAGCGTGGGGACAGGGAGAAGGGACAATGAGCAGTTCTTC

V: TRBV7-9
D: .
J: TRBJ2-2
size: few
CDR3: CASTPKAGELFF
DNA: TGTGCCAGCACCCCCAAAGCCGGGGAGCTGTTTTTT

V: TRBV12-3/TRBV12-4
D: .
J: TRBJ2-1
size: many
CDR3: CASSSLFNEQFF
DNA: TGTGCCAGCAGTTCCCTATTCAATGAGCAGTTCTTC

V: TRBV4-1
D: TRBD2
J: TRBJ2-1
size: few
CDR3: CASSHRTSGNTYNEQFF
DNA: TGCGCCAGCAGCCACCGGACTAGCGGGAATACCTACAATGAGCAGTTCTTC

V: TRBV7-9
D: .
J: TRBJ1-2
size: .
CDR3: CASSLGDGSYGYTF
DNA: TGTGCCAGCAGCTTAGGGGACGGTTCTTATGGCTACACCTTC

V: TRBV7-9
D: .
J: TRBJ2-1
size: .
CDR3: CASSLALWDEQFF
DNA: TGTGCCAGCAGCTTAGCCTTGTGGGATGAGCAGTTCTTC

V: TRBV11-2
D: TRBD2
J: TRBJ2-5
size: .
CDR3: CASSLPTKLLAGGETQYF
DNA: TGTGCCAGCAGCTTACCCACCAAACTACTAGCGGGCGGGGAGACCCAGTACTTC

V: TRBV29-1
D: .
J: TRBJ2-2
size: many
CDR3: CSGRQVANTGELFF
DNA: TGCAGCGGGCGACAGGTAGCGAACACCGGGGAGCTGTTTTTT

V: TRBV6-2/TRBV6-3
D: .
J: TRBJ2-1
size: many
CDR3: CASSYPRGSYNEQFF
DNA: TGTGCCAGCAGTTACCCGAGGGGCTCCTACAATGAGCAGTTCTTC

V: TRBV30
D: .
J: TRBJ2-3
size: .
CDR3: CAWSFGDTQYF
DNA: TGTGCCTGGAGTTTTGGAGATACGCAGTATTTT

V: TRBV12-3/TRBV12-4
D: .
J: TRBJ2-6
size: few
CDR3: CASSPDRLGANVLTF
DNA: TGTGCCAGCAGCCCGGACCGCCTGGGGGCCAACGTCCTGACTTTC